The 7 T cell receptor beta chains in this list originate from one sample, sequenced in a study of T cell responses to AZD1222 COVID-19 vaccine (dated by TCRdb to about 2021). The meaning of the sample's time point label: baseline before first vaccination. The library was prepared using the immunoSEQ multiplex PCR assay. Imported from immuneACCESS, the table was reduced by TCRdb to in-frame sequences with V and J called. These copies leave out some clones; in studies compared against another copy, an unresolved V gene accounts for under half, and the cause of the remainder is not known. Across this sample there are about 130,000 clones, with over 75% seen only once. Of the sample, roughly 8% is held by the ten largest clones. The sequencing used peripheral blood, collected on day 0 of AZD1222 vaccination. These receptors came from an adult in good health.

This clone occurred once. The genes are TRBV4-1 and TRBJ1-3; D possibly corresponds to TRBD1 (5 bases). The V end was cut by 0 bases, the J end by 4 bases, with 13 bases between. In germline, CDR1 is MGHRA, CDR2 YSYEKL. CDR3 length equals 16 residues. The CDR3: CASSQDLTAHGNTIYF. CDR3 nucleotides: TGCGCCAGCAGCCAAGATCTGACAGCGCACGGAAACACCATATATTTT.

This chain connects TRBV7-2 to TRBJ1-4, with 9 bases aligning to TRBD1. Looked up from germline, CDR1 is SGHTA and CDR2 is FQGNSA. Unmatched junction bases numbered 2, after V lost 1 base and J lost 8 bases. This CDR3 is built from 14 residues. The CDR3 reads CASSLGQGGEKLFF. As DNA, the CDR3 is TGTGCCAGCAGCTTAGGACAGGGGGGCGAAAAACTGTTTTTT. Full variable domain (rest looked up from reference TRBV7-2 and TRBJ1-4): GAGVSQSPSNKVTEKGKDVELRCDPISGHTALYWYRQSLGQGLEFLIYFQGNSAPDKSGLPSDRFSAERTGGSVSTLTIQRTQQEDSAVYLCASSLGQGGEKLFFGSGTQLSVL.

The CDR3 region is CASSSGGSFRYGYTF. In DNA form, the CDR3 reads TGTGCCAGCAGTTCCGGTGGCAGCTTCCGCTATGGCTACACCTTC. The gene calls are TRBV28 and TRBJ1-2, with D unresolved. The germline gives CDR1 MDHEN, CDR2 SYDVKM. Trimming took 4 bases from V and 4 from J, leaving 16 bases between them. The CDR3 consists of 15 residues.

The chain joins TRBV21-1 to TRBJ1-5. TRBV21-1 is shown as a pseudogene. This CDR3 is built from 14 residues. Written as DNA, the CDR3 is TGTGCCAGCAGCAAAGCGCACAGCAATCAGCCCCAGCATTTT. This codes for CASSKAHSNQPQHF.

This rearrangement joins TRBV19 to TRBJ1-1, with D possibly TRBD1 on 6 matching bases. V was cut by 7 bases and J by 1 base, with 10 bases left in between. Germline-derived CDR1 and CDR2 are LNHDA and SQIVND (reference sequence). This CDR3 is 13 amino acids long. CDR3 amino acids: CASTTTGNTEAFF. The DNA of the CDR3 is TGTGCCAGTACCACGACAGGGAACACTGAAGCTTTCTTT.

This clone was detected only a few times. V is TRBV5-8 and J is TRBJ2-7, with D uncertain. Germline V gene data show CDR1 as SGHTS and CDR2 as YDEGEE. V was trimmed by 4 bases and J by 2 bases, leaving 4 bases between them. The CDR3 has 11 residues. This CDR3 is CASSGTYEQYF. The CDR3 coding sequence is TGTGCCAGCAGCGGGACCTACGAGCAGTACTTC.

V usage is TRBV12-1 and J usage is TRBJ2-7; the table's D gene call, TRBD2, was not cross checked with the DNA. TRBV12-1 is described as a pseudogene. CDR3 size: 16 residues. The CDR3 sequence is CASSYRSGVGPYEQYF. The CDR3 nucleotides are TGTGCCAGCAGCTACCGTTCGGGGGTAGGGCCCTACGAGCAGTACTTC.